These 20 T cell receptor beta chains were all obtained from the same sample, sequenced in a study of T and B cells in COVID-19 patients. Multiplex PCR with BIOMED2 TRB-A/B primer pools amplified TRB rearrangements. TCRdb fed the multiplex PCR reads into MiXCR, producing one record per CDR3 protein. The profile shows over 7,000 distinct CDR3 sequences, 30% to 35% of them singletons. Each TRB amplification used roughly 230-550 ng of genomic DNA from blood. The sequenced material came from blood. The origin of the receptors is a human donor with active COVID-19.

In regard to this clonotype: The conserved phenylalanine or tryptophan is not found at the CDR3 terminus, so this likely reflects a read error. This chain uses TRBV27 with TRBJ2-5, with D maybe TRBD1 (5 bases). Per the germline V gene, CDR1 is MNHEY and CDR2 is SMNVEV (reference sequence). V was cut by 2 bases and J by 0 bases, with 10 bases left in between. CDR3 length: 15 amino acids. CDR3: CASSLGATYQETQYS. The DNA of the CDR3 is TGTGCCAGCAGTTTAGGGGCCACGTACCAAGAGACCCAGTACTCC.

The rearrangement links TRBV6-1 to TRBJ2-2, with 7 bases matching TRBD1. Trimming cost V 10 bases and J 6 bases; bases outside gene matches: 8. The CDR3 covers 13 residues. The V gene's germline CDR1 is MNHNS and CDR2 SASEGT. CDR3 amino acids: CATDTGESGELFF. The CDR3 DNA reads as TGTGCCACCGATACAGGGGAGTCCGGGGAGCTGTTTTTT.

There are a few counts of this clonotype. The chain employs TRBV20-1 and TRBJ2-5; D ambiguous. Trimming removed 2 bases from V and 3 bases from J, with 10 bases in between. Per germline, CDR1 DFQATT and CDR2 SNEGSKA (reference sequence). The CDR3 runs to 13 residues. The CDR3 DNA reads as TGCAGTGCTAGAAGGGCAGAGAAAGAGACCCAGTACTTC. It encodes CSARRAEKETQYF.

The chain couples TRBV20-1 to TRBJ2-7; D is tentatively TRBD1 or TRBD2 (6 bases each). Germline V gives CDR1 DFQATT, CDR2 SNEGSKA (reference sequence). Between the trimmed V and J ends, which lost 6 bases and 9 bases, there was a span of 21 bases. This CDR3 has 13 residues. Here the CDR3 reads CSATGNRGHGQYF. CDR3 sequence (DNA): TGCAGTGCCACAGGGAATCGGGGGCATGGGCAGTACTTC.

The chain links TRBV13 to TRBJ1-4, with 11 nucleotides matching TRBD1. The CDR3 is 14 residues long. Germline loops: CDR1 PRHDT, CDR2 FYEKMQ (reference sequence). After removal of 4 bases from V and 6 bases from J, the junction contained 1 base not matched to a gene. The CDR3 loop is CASSSGQGDEKLFF. CDR3 in DNA: TGTGCCAGCAGCTCGGGACAGGGGGATGAAAAACTGTTTTTT.

In its sample, this clonotype ranks as medium-sized. V and J are TRBV19 and TRBJ1-5; 8 bases are shared with TRBD1. The CDR3 is made up of 16 amino acids. With V trimmed by 1 base and J by 2 bases, 4 bases remained unmatched. Germline CDR1 LNHDA, CDR2 SQIVND (reference sequence). CDR3 nucleotide sequence: TGTGCCAGTAGTATAGGGACAGGGATGGGCAATCAGCCCCAGCATTTT. It is translated as CASSIGTGMGNQPQHF.

The V gene is TRBV13, the J gene TRBJ2-3; a weak D match, TRBD1 (6 bases). The CDR3 covers 17 residues. Germline V gene sequence: CDR1 PRHDT, CDR2 FYEKMQ (reference sequence). V was shortened by 1 base and J by 0 bases, with 14 bases between the two germline ends. The CDR3 loop is CASSLEWTAYSTDTQYF. CDR3 nucleotide sequence: TGTGCCAGCAGCTTAGAGTGGACAGCTTATAGCACAGATACGCAGTATTTT.

This chain's CDR3 is CASSLALGQDNTEAFF. CDR3 nucleotide sequence: TGTGCCAGCAGCTTAGCGTTGGGTCAGGACAACACTGAAGCTTTCTTT. V is TRBV7-9 and J is TRBJ1-1; D gene unclear. V shed 0 bases and J shed 2 bases, with 13 bases lying between them. The CDR3 totals 16 residues. CDR1 SEHNR and CDR2 FQNEAQ come from the germline V gene (reference sequence).

The sample holds a few counts of this clonotype. Written as DNA, the CDR3 is TGTGCCAGCTCACCAAGAGCGGAGAAGAATGAGCAGTTCTTC. Protein: CASSPRAEKNEQFF. V is TRBV18 and J is TRBJ2-1; D perhaps matches TRBD2 (5 bases). V was cut by 2 bases and J by 7 bases, with 12 bases left in between. This CDR3 spans 14 amino acids. The germline gives CDR1 KGHSH, CDR2 LQKENI.

By share of the sample, this clonotype is medium-sized. This CDR3 reads CASSLSGTSGGAFNTQYF. Here the CDR3 DNA reads TGTGCCAGCAGCTTAAGCGGGACTAGCGGGGGGGCGTTTAATACGCAGTATTTT. The rearrangement uses TRBV7-9 and TRBJ2-3; 16 bases fit TRBD2. The germline V gene has CDR1 SEHNR and CDR2 FQNEAQ (reference sequence). The junction had 9 bases not matched to a gene; V was cut back by 2 bases and J by 7 bases. This CDR3 region has 18 residues.

With regard to this clonotype: A much larger clone differs from this one at a single base, so this may be a read error. The chain combines TRBV27 with TRBJ2-3, with 8 bases fitting TRBD2. Looked up from germline, CDR1 is MNHEY and CDR2 is SMNVEV (reference sequence). The CDR3 extends over 15 amino acids. Losses at the gene ends were 5 bases for V and 2 bases for J; bases not matched to a gene: 6. Here the CDR3 reads CASSPVRGDTDTQYF. CDR3 coding DNA: TGTGCCAGCAGTCCGGTGCGGGGGGACACAGATACGCAGTATTTT.

This clonotype counts as medium-sized. This rearrangement joins TRBV19 to TRBJ2-2; D is uncertain. Germline lookup yields CDR1 LNHDA and CDR2 SQIVND (reference sequence). Trimming shortened V by 3 bases and J by 1 base, and 0 bases separated the two germline ends. This CDR3 has 12 residues. The DNA of the CDR3 is TGTGCCAGTAGTATGAACACCGGGGAGCTGTTTTTT. It encodes CASSMNTGELFF.

The chain has TRBV6-5 and TRBJ2-4; 9 positions agree with TRBD1. The CDR3 is 16 residues long. V was clipped by 0 bases and J by 8 bases; unmatched bases: 8. The V gene's germline CDR1 is MNHEY and CDR2 SVGAGI. CDR3 residues: CASSYSQGTGRDIQYF. The CDR3 DNA reads as TGTGCCAGCAGTTACTCCCAGGGGACAGGGAGAGACATTCAGTACTTC.

V usage is TRBV7-9 and J usage is TRBJ1-1; 9 bases fit TRBD1. Germline V gene data show CDR1 as SEHNR and CDR2 as FQNEAQ (reference sequence). The CDR3 extends over 15 amino acids. V gave up 5 bases and J gave up 5 bases; unmatched junction bases: 9. The CDR3 is CASSTQQGARTEAFF. The CDR3 coding sequence is TGTGCCAGCAGCACCCAACAGGGGGCCAGAACTGAAGCTTTCTTT.

This clonotype is medium-sized by share. The V and J genes are TRBV29-1 and TRBJ1-1; D remains unclear. V lost 4 bases and J 1 base, leaving 7 bases between the germline ends. There are 12 residues in the CDR3. Germline CDR1 and CDR2: SQVTM and ANQGSEA. CDR3 sequence: CSVARPNTEAFF. The CDR3 DNA reads as TGCAGCGTTGCACGCCCGAACACTGAAGCTTTCTTT.

By share, this clonotype counts as medium-sized. The rearrangement uses TRBV19 and TRBJ2-1; D remains ambiguous. This CDR3 has 14 residues. Between the trimmed V and J ends, which lost 6 bases and 0 bases, there was a span of 9 bases. Germline V CDR1 and CDR2: LNHDA, SQIVND (reference sequence). The CDR3 loop is CASRSLGSYNEQFF. The CDR3 DNA sequence: TGTGCCAGTAGATCCCTCGGCTCCTACAATGAGCAGTTCTTC.

This clonotype was observed once. The gene calls are TRBV27 and TRBJ1-2, with TRBD1 as a possible D gene (6 bases). Germline lookup yields CDR1 MNHEY and CDR2 SMNVEV (reference sequence). Trimming took off 6 bases at V and 11 bases at J, with 31 bases between the two ends. The CDR3 extends over 17 amino acids. The DNA of the CDR3 is TGTGCCAGCAGCCTCACGGGGCGGGGGCGATCAGGGAAAGAGTACACCTTC. Protein product: CASSLTGRGRSGKEYTF.

The CDR3 sequence: CASSNPGQSEAFF. DNA of the CDR3: TGTGCCAGCAGTAACCCGGGACAGTCCGAGGCTTTCTTT. J is TRBJ1-1 and V is TRBV7-4; 7 bases are a match to TRBD1. CDR3 length: 13 amino acids. CDR1 SGHVT and CDR2 SQSDAQ come from the germline V gene. J was trimmed by 11 bases and V by 6 bases; bases with no gene match: 12.

This sequence joins TRBV15 and TRBJ1-5; 9 nucleotides line up with TRBD1. The CDR3 runs 14 residues. Trimming cost V 5 bases and J 7 bases; bases outside gene matches: 6. Germline assignment: CDR1 LNHNV and CDR2 YYDKDF (reference sequence). CDR3 sequence reads: CATSRDRVEQPQHF. CDR3 DNA sequence: TGTGCCACCAGCCGGGACAGGGTTGAGCAGCCCCAGCATTTT.

This clonotype has just a few counts. The chain uses TRBV12-3 or TRBV12-4 and TRBJ2-1, with 9 positions matching TRBD2. V trimming: 6 bases; J trimming: 9 bases; junction bases outside the gene matches: 3. CDR3 size: 12 residues. DNA of the CDR3: TGTGCCAGCAGACAAGCGGGGGGTGAGCAGTTCTTC. As protein: CASRQAGGEQFF.